Given below is one T cell receptor (beta chain) in context. The sample belongs to a study of blood T cell repertoires in COVID-19. On the study more broadly: Researchers got acute and convalescent COVID-19 samples from the United States, Italy and Spain.

In the source study's methods: Nucleated cell counts were estimated from reference gene primer amplification. TCRdb's table, derived via immunoSEQ multiplex PCR, lists solely in-frame clones and lacks some. V and J calls and clone size are copied from that table; D and trimming were computed from the DNA. The sample lists some 130,000 clones, around 87% occurring once. Germline V CDR1 and CDR2: SGDLS, YYNGEE. J gave up 5 bases and V 1 base, and 3 bases lay outside the gene matches. The CDR3 is 13 residues long. This chain uses TRBV9 with TRBJ2-7, with 7 bases aligning to TRBD1. This TCR was sampled from a man over 45 with active COVID-19. Sequencing input: peripheral blood. The CDR3 DNA follows: TGTGCCAGCAGCGTACGGGACAGCGACGAGCAGTACTTC. It encodes CASSVRDSDEQYF. The full variable domain, with the rest looked up from reference TRBV9 and TRBJ2-7, is DSGVTQTPKHLITATGQRVTLRCSPRSGDLSVYWYQQSLDQGLQFLIQYYNGEERAKGNILERFSAQQFPDLHSELNLSSLELGDSALYFCASSVRDSDEQYFGPGTRLTVT.